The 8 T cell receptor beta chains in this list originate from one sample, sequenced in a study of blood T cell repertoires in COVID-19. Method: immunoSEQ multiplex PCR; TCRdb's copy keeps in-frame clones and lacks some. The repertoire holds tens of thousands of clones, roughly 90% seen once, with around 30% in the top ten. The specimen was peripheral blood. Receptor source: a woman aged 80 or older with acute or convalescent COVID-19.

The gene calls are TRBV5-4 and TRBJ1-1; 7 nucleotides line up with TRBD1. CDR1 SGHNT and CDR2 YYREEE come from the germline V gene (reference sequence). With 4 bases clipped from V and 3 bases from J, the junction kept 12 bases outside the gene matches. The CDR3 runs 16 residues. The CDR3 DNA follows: TGTGCCAGCAGCCCTACGGCAGGGGGGAAGTACACTGAAGCTTTCTTT. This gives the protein CASSPTAGGKYTEAFF.

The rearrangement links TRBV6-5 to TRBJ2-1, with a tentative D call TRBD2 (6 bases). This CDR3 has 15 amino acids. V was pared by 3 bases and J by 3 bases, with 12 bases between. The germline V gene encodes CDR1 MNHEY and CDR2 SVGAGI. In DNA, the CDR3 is TGTGCCAGCAGTTATGGGCGGGGAAACTACAATGAGCAGTTCTTC. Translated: CASSYGRGNYNEQFF.

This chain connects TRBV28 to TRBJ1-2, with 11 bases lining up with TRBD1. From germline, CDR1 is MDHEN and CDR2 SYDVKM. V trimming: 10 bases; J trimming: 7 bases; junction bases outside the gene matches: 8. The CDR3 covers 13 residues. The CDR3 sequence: CATKDRGLRGYTF. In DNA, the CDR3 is TGTGCCACCAAGGACAGGGGGCTGCGTGGCTACACCTTC.

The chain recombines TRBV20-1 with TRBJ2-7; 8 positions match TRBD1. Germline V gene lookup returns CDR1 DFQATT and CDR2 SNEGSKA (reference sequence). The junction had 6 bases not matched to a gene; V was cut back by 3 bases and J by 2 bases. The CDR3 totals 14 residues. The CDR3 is CSASNRQGPYEQYV. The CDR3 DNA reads TGCAGTGCTAGTAACAGACAGGGGCCCTACGAGCAGTACGTC.

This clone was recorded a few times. The DNA of the CDR3 is TGTGCCAGTAGTCGGCGGGGGGCCCCCATCGAGCAGTACTTC. Translation gives CASSRRGAPIEQYF. The V call is TRBV19, the J call TRBJ2-7, with 8 positions matching TRBD2. The CDR3 length is 14 residues. Germline lookup yields CDR1 LNHDA and CDR2 SQIVND (reference sequence). V dropped 5 bases and J dropped 6; count of bases not matched to a gene: 9.

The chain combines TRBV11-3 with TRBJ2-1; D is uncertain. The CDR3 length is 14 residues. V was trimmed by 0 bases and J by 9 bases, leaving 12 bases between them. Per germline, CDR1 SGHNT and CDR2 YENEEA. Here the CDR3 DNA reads TGTGCCAGCAGCTTAGATCACGAGCACGGTGAGCAGTTCTTC. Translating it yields CASSLDHEHGEQFF.

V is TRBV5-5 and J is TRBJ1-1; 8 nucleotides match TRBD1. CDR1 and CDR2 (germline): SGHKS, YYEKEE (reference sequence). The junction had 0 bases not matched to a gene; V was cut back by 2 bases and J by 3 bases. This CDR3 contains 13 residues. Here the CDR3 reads CASSLQGDTEAFF. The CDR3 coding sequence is TGTGCCAGCAGCTTACAGGGGGACACTGAAGCTTTCTTT. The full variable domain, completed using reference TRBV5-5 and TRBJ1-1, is DAGVTQSPTHLIKTRGQQVTLRCSPISGHKSVSWYQQVLGQGPQFIFQYYEKEERGRGNFPDRFSARQFPNYSSELNVNALLLGDSALYLCASSLQGDTEAFFGQGTRLTVV.

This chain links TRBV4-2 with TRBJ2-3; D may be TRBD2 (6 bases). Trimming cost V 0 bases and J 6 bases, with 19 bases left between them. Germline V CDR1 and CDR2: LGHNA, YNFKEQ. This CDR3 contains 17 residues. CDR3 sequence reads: CASSQELSGTPWDTQYF. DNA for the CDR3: TGTGCCAGCAGCCAAGAATTATCGGGGACTCCCTGGGATACGCAGTATTTT.